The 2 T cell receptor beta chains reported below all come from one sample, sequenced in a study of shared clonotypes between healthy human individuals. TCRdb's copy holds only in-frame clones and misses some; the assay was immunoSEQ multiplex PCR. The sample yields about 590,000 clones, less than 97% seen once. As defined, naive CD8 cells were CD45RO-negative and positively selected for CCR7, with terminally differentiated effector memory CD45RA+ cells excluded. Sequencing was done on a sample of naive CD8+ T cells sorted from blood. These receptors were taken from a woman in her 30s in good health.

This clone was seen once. This chain's CDR3 is CASSEFGLSYNEQFF. CDR3 coding DNA: TGTGCCAGCAGTGAATTCGGGCTATCCTACAATGAGCAGTTCTTC. This chain joins TRBV25-1 and TRBJ2-1; D is ambiguous. The CDR3 extends over 15 amino acids. V lost 1 base, J lost 1 base, and 8 bases lay in between. CDR1 is MGHDK, CDR2 SYGVNS, per germline.

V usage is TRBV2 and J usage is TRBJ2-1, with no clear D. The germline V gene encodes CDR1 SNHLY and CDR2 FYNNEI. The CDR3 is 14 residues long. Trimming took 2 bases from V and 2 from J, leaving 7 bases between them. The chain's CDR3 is CASSEMGPYNEQFF. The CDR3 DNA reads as TGTGCCAGCAGTGAAATGGGCCCCTACAATGAGCAGTTCTTC.